The 8 T cell receptor beta chains given below trace back to one sample, sequenced in a study of blood T cell repertoires in COVID-19. Profiling relied on immunoSEQ multiplex PCR, and the TCRdb table lists in-frame clones only, not all of them. The table lists about 200,000 clones, approximately 82% of them singletons. Material for sequencing was PBMCs or T cells enriched from blood (not recorded which). These TCRs come from a man aged 40-49 years who had recovered from COVID-19.

CDR3 sequence (DNA): TGTGCCACCAAGAGGAGCTCTGGGGCCAACGTCCTGACTTTC. Protein product: CATKRSSGANVLTF. This chain uses TRBV27 with TRBJ2-6; D call uncertain. Germline assignment: CDR1 MNHEY and CDR2 SMNVEV (reference sequence). V was cut by 10 bases and J by 0 bases, with 10 bases left in between. This CDR3 region has 14 residues.

This clone turned up a few times. V gene TRBV5-8 combines with J gene TRBJ2-7; 8 bases match TRBD1. Trimming removed 4 bases from V and 0 bases from J; junction bases left unmatched: 3. CDR1 is SGHTS, CDR2 YDEGEE, per germline. CDR3 size: 14 residues. For the CDR3, the DNA is TGTGCCAGCAGCCCAGGGACAGGCTCCTACGAGCAGTACTTC. It yields the protein CASSPGTGSYEQYF.

The J gene is TRBJ1-3, the V gene TRBV9; no reliable D call. The CDR3 runs 16 residues. V gave up 4 bases and J gave up 7 bases, with 21 bases separating them. In germline, CDR1 is SGDLS, CDR2 YYNGEE. Written as DNA, the CDR3 is TGTGCCAGCAGCCCGGGGTCCGTATGGGATTGGAACACCATATATTTT. Translated, it gives CASSPGSVWDWNTIYF. The full variable domain, its missing parts supplied by reference TRBV9 and TRBJ1-3, is DSGVTQTPKHLITATGQRVTLRCSPRSGDLSVYWYQQSLDQGLQFLIQYYNGEERAKGNILERFSAQQFPDLHSELNLSSLELGDSALYFCASSPGSVWDWNTIYFGEGSWLTVV.

This rearrangement joins TRBV11-3 to TRBJ2-2, with 9 bases identical to TRBD1. The CDR3 is made up of 15 amino acids. The ends lost 5 bases at V and 1 base at J; junction bases unmatched: 2. CDR1 is SGHNT and CDR2 is YENEEA in the germline V gene. CDR3 DNA: TGTGCCAGCAGCATGGGACAGGGGAACACCGGGGAGCTGTTTTTT. Translation: CASSMGQGNTGELFF.

V gene TRBV7-9 combines with J gene TRBJ2-1, with a weak D call TRBD1 (6 bases). The V end was cut by 5 bases, the J end by 7 bases, with 18 bases between. The CDR3 consists of 15 residues. From germline, CDR1 is SEHNR and CDR2 FQNEAQ (reference sequence). CDR3 region: CASSLGAVQGNEQFF. In nucleotides, the CDR3 is TGTGCCAGCAGCCTAGGGGCAGTCCAGGGGAATGAGCAGTTCTTC.

The J gene is TRBJ2-3, the V gene TRBV28; tentative D call: TRBD1 (6 bases). The germline V gene has CDR1 MDHEN and CDR2 SYDVKM. This CDR3 spans 20 amino acids. Trimming took 5 bases from V and 5 from J, leaving 32 bases between them. This chain's CDR3 is CASSRPVHIQGSTRGDTQYF. The CDR3 DNA is TGTGCCAGCAGTCGCCCGGTTCACATTCAGGGTTCTACCAGGGGAGATACGCAGTATTTT.

The rearrangement uses TRBV3-1 (or the pseudogene TRBV3-2) and TRBJ1-1, with 9 bases aligning to TRBD1. The germline V gene has CDR1 LGHDT and CDR2 YNNKEL (reference sequence). The CDR3 is 12 amino acids. The J segment lost 5 bases and the V segment lost 8 bases, leaving 3 bases of the junction unmatched. The CDR3 reads CASRDRDTEAFF. CDR3 DNA: TGTGCCAGCCGGGACAGGGATACTGAAGCTTTCTTT.

This chain links TRBV30 with TRBJ1-5; no reliable D call. V gave up 3 bases and J gave up 4 bases, with 13 bases separating them. Germline V lookup: CDR1 GTSNPN, CDR2 SVGIG (reference sequence). The CDR3 has 14 amino acids. The CDR3 coding sequence is TGTGCCTGGAGCAGCGCGGTTAGGAATCAGCCCCAGCATTTT. Translation: CAWSSAVRNQPQHF.